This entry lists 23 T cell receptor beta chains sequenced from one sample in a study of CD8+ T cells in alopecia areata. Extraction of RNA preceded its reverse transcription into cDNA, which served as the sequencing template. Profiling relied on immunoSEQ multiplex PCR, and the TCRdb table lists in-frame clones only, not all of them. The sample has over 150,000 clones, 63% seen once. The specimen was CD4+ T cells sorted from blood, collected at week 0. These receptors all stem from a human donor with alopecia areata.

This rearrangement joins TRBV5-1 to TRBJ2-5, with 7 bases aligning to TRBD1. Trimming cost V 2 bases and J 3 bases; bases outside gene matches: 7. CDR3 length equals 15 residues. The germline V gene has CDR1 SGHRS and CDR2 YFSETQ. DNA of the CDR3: TGCGCCAGCAGCTTTACCCGGGACAGAAAAGAGACCCAGTACTTC. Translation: CASSFTRDRKETQYF.

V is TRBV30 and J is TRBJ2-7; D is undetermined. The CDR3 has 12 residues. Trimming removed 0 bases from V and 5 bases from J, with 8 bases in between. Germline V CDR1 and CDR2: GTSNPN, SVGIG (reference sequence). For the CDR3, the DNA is TGTGCCTGGAGTGTCTCCGCTAACGAGCAGTACTTC. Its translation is CAWSVSANEQYF.

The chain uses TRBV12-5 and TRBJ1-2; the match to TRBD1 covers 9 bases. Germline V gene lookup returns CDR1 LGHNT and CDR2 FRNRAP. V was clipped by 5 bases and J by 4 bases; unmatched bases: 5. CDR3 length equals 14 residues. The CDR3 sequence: CASGLTGGGYGYTF. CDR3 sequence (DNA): TGTGCTAGTGGTCTTACAGGGGGCGGCTATGGCTACACCTTC.

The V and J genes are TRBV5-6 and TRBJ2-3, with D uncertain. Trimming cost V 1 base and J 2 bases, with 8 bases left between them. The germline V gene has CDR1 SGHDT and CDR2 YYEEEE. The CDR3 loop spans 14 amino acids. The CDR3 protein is CASSLRSYTDTQYF. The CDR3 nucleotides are TGTGCCAGCAGCTTGCGGTCTTACACAGATACGCAGTATTTT.

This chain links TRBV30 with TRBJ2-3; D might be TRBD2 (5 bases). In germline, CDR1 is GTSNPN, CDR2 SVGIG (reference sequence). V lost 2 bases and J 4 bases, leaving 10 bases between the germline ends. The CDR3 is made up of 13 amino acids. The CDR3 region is CAWSFEDSDTQYF. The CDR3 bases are TGTGCCTGGAGTTTTGAGGACTCAGATACGCAGTATTTT.

CDR3 region: CSGRDGQETQYF. In DNA form, the CDR3 reads TGCAGCGGCCGGGACGGACAAGAGACCCAGTACTTC. The chain has TRBV29-1 and TRBJ2-5; possibly TRBD1 or TRBD2 for D (5 bases each). Germline CDR1 and CDR2: SQVTM and ANQGSEA. With 7 bases removed from V and 2 bases from J, the gap between germline ends came to 11 bases. This CDR3 has 12 amino acids.

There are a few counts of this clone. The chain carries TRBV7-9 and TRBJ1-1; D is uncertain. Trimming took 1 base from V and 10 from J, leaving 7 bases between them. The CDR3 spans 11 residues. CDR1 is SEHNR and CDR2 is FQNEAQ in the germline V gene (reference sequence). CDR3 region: CASSLVPRAFF. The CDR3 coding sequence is TGTGCCAGCAGCTTAGTACCAAGAGCTTTCTTT.

The CDR3 spells CSGTAVDTQYF. DNA of the CDR3: TGCAGCGGGACGGCCGTAGATACGCAGTATTTT. V and J are TRBV29-1 and TRBJ2-3, with D unclear. Germline CDR1 is SQVTM and CDR2 is ANQGSEA. V lost 7 bases to trimming and J lost 5 bases, with 10 bases between them. This CDR3 contains 11 residues.

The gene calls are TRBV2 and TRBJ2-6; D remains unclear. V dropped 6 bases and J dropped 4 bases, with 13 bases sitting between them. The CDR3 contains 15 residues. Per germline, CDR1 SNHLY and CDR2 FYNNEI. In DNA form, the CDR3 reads TGTGCCAGCAGCGAGTTCCCCACCGGGGCCAACGTCCTGACTTTC. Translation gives CASSEFPTGANVLTF.

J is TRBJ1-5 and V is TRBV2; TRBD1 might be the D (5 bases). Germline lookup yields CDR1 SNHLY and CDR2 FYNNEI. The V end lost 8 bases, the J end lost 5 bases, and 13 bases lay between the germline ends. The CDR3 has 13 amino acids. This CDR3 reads CASVQTEDQPQHF. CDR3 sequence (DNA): TGTGCCAGCGTACAGACAGAGGATCAGCCCCAGCATTTT.

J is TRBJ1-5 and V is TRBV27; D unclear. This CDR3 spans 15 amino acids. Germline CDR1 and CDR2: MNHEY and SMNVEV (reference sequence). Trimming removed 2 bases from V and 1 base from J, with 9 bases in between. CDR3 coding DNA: TGTGCCAGCAGTTTAGGGATAACGAGCAATCAGCCCCAGCATTTT. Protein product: CASSLGITSNQPQHF.

The CDR3 region is CASSVETEGAFF. The CDR3 region has the DNA TGTGCCAGCAGCGTAGAGACAGAGGGGGCTTTCTTT. V usage is TRBV9 and J usage is TRBJ1-1; TRBD1 is a possible D gene (5 bases). Germline V gene data show CDR1 as SGDLS and CDR2 as YYNGEE. CDR3 length: 12 residues. The V end was cut by 0 bases, the J end by 11 bases, with 11 bases between.

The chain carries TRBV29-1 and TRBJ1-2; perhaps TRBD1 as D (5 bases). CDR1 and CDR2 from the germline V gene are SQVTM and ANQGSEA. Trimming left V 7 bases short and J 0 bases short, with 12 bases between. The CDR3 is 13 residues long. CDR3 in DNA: TGCAGCGCGACTCAGGGCTCTAACTATGGCTACACCTTC. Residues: CSATQGSNYGYTF. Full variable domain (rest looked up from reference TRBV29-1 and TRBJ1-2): SAVISQKPSRDICQRGTSLTIQCQVDSQVTMMFWYRQQPGQSLTLIATANQGSEATYESGFVIDKFPISRPNLTFSTLTVSNMSPEDSSIYLCSATQGSNYGYTFGSGTRLTVV.

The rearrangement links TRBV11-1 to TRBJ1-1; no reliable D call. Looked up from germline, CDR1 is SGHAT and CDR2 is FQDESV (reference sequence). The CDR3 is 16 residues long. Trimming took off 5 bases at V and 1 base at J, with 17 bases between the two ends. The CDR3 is CASSKHGGIENTEAFF. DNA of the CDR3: TGTGCCAGCAGCAAACACGGCGGCATCGAGAACACTGAAGCTTTCTTT.

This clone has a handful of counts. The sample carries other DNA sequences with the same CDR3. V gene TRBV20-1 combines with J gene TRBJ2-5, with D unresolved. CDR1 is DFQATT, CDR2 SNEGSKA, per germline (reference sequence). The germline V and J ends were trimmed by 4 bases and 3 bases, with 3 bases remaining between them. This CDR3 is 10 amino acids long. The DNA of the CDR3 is TGCAGTGCTATGGAAGAGACCCAGTACTTC. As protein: CSAMEETQYF.

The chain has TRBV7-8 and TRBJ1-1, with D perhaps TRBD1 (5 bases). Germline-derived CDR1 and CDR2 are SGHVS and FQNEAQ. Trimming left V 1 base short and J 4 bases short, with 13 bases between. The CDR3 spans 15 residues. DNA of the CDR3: TGTGCCAGCAGCTTAGGAGTTGGGGGAGGCACTGAAGCTTTCTTT. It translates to CASSLGVGGGTEAFF. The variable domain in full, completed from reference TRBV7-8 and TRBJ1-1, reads GAGVSQSPRYKVAKRGQDVALRCDPISGHVSLFWYQQALGQGPEFLTYFQNEAQLDKSGLPSDRFFAERPEGSVSTLKIQRTQQEDSAVYLCASSLGVGGGTEAFFGQGTRLTVV.

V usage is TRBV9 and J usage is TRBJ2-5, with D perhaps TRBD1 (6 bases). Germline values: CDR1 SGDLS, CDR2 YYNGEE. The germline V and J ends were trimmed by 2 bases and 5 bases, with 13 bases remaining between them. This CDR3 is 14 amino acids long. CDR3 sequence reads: CASSVNTGLETQYF. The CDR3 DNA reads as TGTGCCAGCAGCGTTAACACAGGGCTGGAGACCCAGTACTTC. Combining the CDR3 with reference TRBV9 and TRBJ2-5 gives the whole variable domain DSGVTQTPKHLITATGQRVTLRCSPRSGDLSVYWYQQSLDQGLQFLIQYYNGEERAKGNILERFSAQQFPDLHSELNLSSLELGDSALYFCASSVNTGLETQYFGPGTRLLVL.

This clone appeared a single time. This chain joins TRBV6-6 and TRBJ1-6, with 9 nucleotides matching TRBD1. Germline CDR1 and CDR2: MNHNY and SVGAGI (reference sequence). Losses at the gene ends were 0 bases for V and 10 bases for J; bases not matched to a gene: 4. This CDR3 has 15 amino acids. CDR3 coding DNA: TGTGCCAGCAGTTACTCGGGACAGGGCCGGTCACCCCTCCACTTT. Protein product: CASSYSGQGRSPLHF.

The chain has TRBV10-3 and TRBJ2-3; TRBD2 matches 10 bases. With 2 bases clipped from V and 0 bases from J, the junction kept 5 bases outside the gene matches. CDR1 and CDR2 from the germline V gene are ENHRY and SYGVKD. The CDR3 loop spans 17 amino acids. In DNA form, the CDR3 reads TGTGCCATCAGTGAGACTAGCGGGGTATCCAGCACAGATACGCAGTATTTT. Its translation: CAISETSGVSSTDTQYF.

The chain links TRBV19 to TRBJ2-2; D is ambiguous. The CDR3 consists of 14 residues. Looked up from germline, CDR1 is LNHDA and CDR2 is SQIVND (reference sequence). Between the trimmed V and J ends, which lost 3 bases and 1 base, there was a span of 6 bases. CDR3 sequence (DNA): TGTGCCAGTAGTATTTCAGGGAACACCGGGGAGCTGTTTTTT. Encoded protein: CASSISGNTGELFF.

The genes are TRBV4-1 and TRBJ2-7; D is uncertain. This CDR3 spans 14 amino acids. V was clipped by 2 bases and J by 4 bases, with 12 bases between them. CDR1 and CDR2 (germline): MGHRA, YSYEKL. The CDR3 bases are TGCGCCAGCAGCCAAAACGGACCGCGATACGAGCAGTACTTC. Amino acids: CASSQNGPRYEQYF.

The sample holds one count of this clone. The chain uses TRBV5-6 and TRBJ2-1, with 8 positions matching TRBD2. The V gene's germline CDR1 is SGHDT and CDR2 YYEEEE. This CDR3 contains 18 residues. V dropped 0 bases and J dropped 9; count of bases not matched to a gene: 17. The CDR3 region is CASSLGLPGLGNGGEQFF. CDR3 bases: TGTGCCAGCAGCTTGGGCCTTCCGGGACTAGGGAATGGCGGTGAGCAGTTCTTC. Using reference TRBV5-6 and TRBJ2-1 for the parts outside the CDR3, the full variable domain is DAGVTQSPTHLIKTRGQQVTLRCSPKSGHDTVSWYQQALGQGPQFIFQYYEEEERQRGNFPDRFSGHQFPNYSSELNVNALLLGDSALYLCASSLGLPGLGNGGEQFFGPGTRLTVL.

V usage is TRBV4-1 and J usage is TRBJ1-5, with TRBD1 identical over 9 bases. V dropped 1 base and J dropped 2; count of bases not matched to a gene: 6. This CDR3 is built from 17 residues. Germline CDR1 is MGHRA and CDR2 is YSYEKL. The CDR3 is CASSQVDRGGGNQPQHF. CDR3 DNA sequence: TGCGCCAGCAGCCAAGTGGACAGGGGCGGCGGCAATCAGCCCCAGCATTTT.